A single sample gave rise to the 10 T cell receptor beta chains below, sequenced in a study of cytomegalovirus exposure and HLA in healthy donors. The PCR contained 60 Vbeta and 13 Jbeta primers. TCRdb keeps only in-frame clones here, not all; method: immunoSEQ multiplex PCR. The sample holds about 120,000 clones, about 80% seen once. Sample: PBMCs. The receptors originated from a woman between 18 and 29 years old in good health and CMV-seronegative.

The V and J genes are TRBV6-1 and TRBJ2-1, with TRBD2 identical over 9 bases. The germline gives CDR1 MNHNS, CDR2 SASEGT. Losses at the gene ends were 10 bases for V and 8 bases for J; bases not matched to a gene: 9. The CDR3 is made up of 13 amino acids. The CDR3 spells CATTGLAPHEQFF. CDR3 DNA sequence: TGTGCCACCACGGGACTAGCTCCCCATGAGCAGTTCTTC.

This clone appeared a single time. This chain uses TRBV2 with TRBJ1-4, with D possibly being TRBD1 (6 bases). Per the germline V gene, CDR1 is SNHLY and CDR2 is FYNNEI. V lost 4 bases and J 8 bases, leaving 14 bases between the germline ends. The CDR3 runs to 14 residues. The DNA of the CDR3 is TGTGCCAGCAGTGGTCAGGGAGGGGGGGAAAAACTGTTTTTT. Amino acid sequence: CASSGQGGGEKLFF.

About this clone itself: Different DNA sequences within this sample yield the same CDR3. This chain joins TRBV5-1 and TRBJ2-7; D is ambiguous. CDR1 and CDR2 from the germline V gene are SGHRS and YFSETQ. Trimming removed 0 bases at V and 4 bases at J, with 11 bases between. This CDR3 spans 14 amino acids. The DNA for the CDR3 is TGCGCCAGCAGCTTGGTCGGCGGCCGATACGAGCAGTACTTC. Its protein product is CASSLVGGRYEQYF. Using reference TRBV5-1 and TRBJ2-7 for the parts outside the CDR3, the full variable domain is KAGVTQTPRYLIKTRGQQVTLSCSPISGHRSVSWYQQTPGQGLQFLFEYFSETQRNKGNFPGRFSGRQFSNSRSEMNVSTLELGDSALYLCASSLVGGRYEQYFGPGTRLTVT.

This clone was seen a few times. The chain couples TRBV15 to TRBJ2-2; 7 nucleotides match TRBD2. This CDR3 spans 15 amino acids. The V gene end was trimmed by 5 bases and the J gene end by 6 bases; junction bases not matched to a gene: 9. CDR1 and CDR2 (germline): LNHNV, YYDKDF (reference sequence). CDR3 loop: CATSASGAASGELFF. The CDR3 nucleotides read TGTGCCACCAGCGCCAGCGGGGCTGCGTCCGGGGAGCTGTTTTTT.

The V call is TRBV2, the J call TRBJ1-2; D call uncertain. Per germline, CDR1 SNHLY and CDR2 FYNNEI. The CDR3 extends over 16 amino acids. Between the trimmed V and J ends, which lost 11 bases and 2 bases, there was a span of 24 bases. CDR3 sequence reads: CAGTDPGERQNYGYTF. The DNA of the CDR3 is TGTGCCGGTACGGACCCCGGGGAGAGACAAAACTATGGCTACACCTTC.

This sequence joins TRBV2 and TRBJ1-1; TRBD1 matches at 7 bases. V gave up 2 bases and J gave up 4 bases; unmatched junction bases: 7. Per the germline V gene, CDR1 is SNHLY and CDR2 is FYNNEI. The CDR3 totals 15 residues. For the CDR3, the DNA is TGTGCCAGCAGTGAATGGGGACAGTTACGCACTGAAGCTTTCTTT. Its translation is CASSEWGQLRTEAFF.

Here the CDR3 DNA reads TGTGCCAGCAGCTTTGGGACAGCTCAAAAACTGTTTTTT. This encodes CASSFGTAQKLFF. V is TRBV5-8 and J is TRBJ1-4, with 7 bases fitting TRBD1. Germline CDR1 SGHTS, CDR2 YDEGEE. V dropped 2 bases and J dropped 9; count of bases not matched to a gene: 4. This CDR3 has 13 amino acids.

The chain combines TRBV5-6 with TRBJ1-3; 7 positions match TRBD1. Per germline, CDR1 SGHDT and CDR2 YYEEEE. V shed 2 bases and J 4 bases; nucleotides not matched to a gene: 6. CDR3 size: 15 residues. CDR3 DNA sequence: TGTGCCAGCAGCTTCCTTCAGGGGGAAGGAAACACCATATATTTT. It codes for CASSFLQGEGNTIYF.

The chain links TRBV29-1 to TRBJ2-4, with a weak D call TRBD1 (5 bases). Between the trimmed V and J ends, which lost 1 base and 2 bases, there was a span of 9 bases. This CDR3 has 14 amino acids. Germline CDR1 and CDR2: SQVTM and ANQGSEA. CDR3 protein: CSVEGQGTKNIQYF. The DNA for the CDR3 is TGCAGCGTTGAAGGCCAGGGAACCAAAAACATTCAGTACTTC.

The CDR3 is CASSFATGGEKLFF. The CDR3 DNA is TGCGCCAGCAGCTTCGCGACAGGGGGTGAAAAACTGTTTTTT. V is TRBV5-1 and J is TRBJ1-4; TRBD1 matches 9 bases. V lost 2 bases to trimming and J lost 7 bases; unmatched junction nucleotides: 3. The CDR3 spans 14 residues. Germline CDR1 SGHRS, CDR2 YFSETQ. The variable domain in full, completed from reference TRBV5-1 and TRBJ1-4, reads KAGVTQTPRYLIKTRGQQVTLSCSPISGHRSVSWYQQTPGQGLQFLFEYFSETQRNKGNFPGRFSGRQFSNSRSEMNVSTLELGDSALYLCASSFATGGEKLFFGSGTQLSVL.